This T cell receptor (beta chain) was found in a study of T-cell memory formation after mild COVID-19. Study results and caveats: Those CD4+ clones that contracted were mainly in CM and EM (CD8+ ones in EMRA). Memory sampled before infection contained some responding clones, suggesting cross-reactive memory joined. The study found balanced CD4/CD8 in clones contracting day 15 to 85 and a CD4+ lean in later expanders.

V was pared by 10 bases and J by 4 bases, with 3 bases of the junction left unmatched. This CDR3 has 13 residues. The V gene's germline CDR1 is ENHRY and CDR2 SYGVKD. 5'RACE with constant-segment primers built TCRalpha and TCRbeta cDNA libraries with UMIs. One entry per CDR3 protein results from TCRdb running MiXCR on the 5' RACE reads. Seen here are about 4,300 distinct CDR3 sequences, about 16% observed once, and the top ten hold more than 2%. Concerning this clonotype: Antigen specificity is unknown.

The sequence was collected from an adult who had mild COVID-19 (a few samples of this study predate the infection). Cell type and time point are not known. This rearrangement joins TRBV10-3 to TRBJ1-5; 11 bases align to TRBD1. The sample consisted of PBMCs or a T cell subset sorted from them (not recorded which). CDR3 nucleotides: TGTGCCACCTGGGACAGGGGGAATCAGCCCCAGCATTTT. Translating gives CATWDRGNQPQHF.